Given below is one T cell receptor beta chain in context. Its antigen has not been determined. One base away there is no much larger clone; base qualities are not given. From the cysteine up to the phenylalanine, the CDR3 has a length of 18 residues. Of the read, only the CDR3 DNA is kept; its 54 bases are in frame from base 1. Trimming at the junction amounts to 2 bases on V and 2 bases on J, and the germline ends lie 21 bases apart. The germline V gene sets CDR1 to MGHRA and CDR2 to YSYEKL. The source of the sample is a study of blood T cell repertoires in COVID-19 (dated by TCRdb to about 2020). As for the study more broadly: The collaborator samples originated in the United States, Italy and Spain and spanned the acute and convalescent phases of COVID-19. The repertoires were released in a freely available public database intended as a resource for research on the immune response to SARS-CoV-2. Where available, HLA class I and class II types were taken from metadata supplied by the sample provider and were not determined by assay-based typing. Samples came from the ongoing ImmuneRACE study (first 160 participants) plus 1,254 subjects from 6 global collaborators. Nearly every sample came with metadata listing a de-identified subject ID, COVID-19 status, age in years and sex. The material from the prospective study consisted of cDNA or gDNA derived from T cells, B-cell-depleted T cells, or PBMCs. Subjects who had been exposed to COVID-19, were actively infected with it, or had recovered from it provided the deeply sampled blood TCRbeta repertoires that made up the dataset. The study at large found these results: The amount of clinical and demographic metadata varied by source and participant and was provided uncurated.

Participants in the prospective study were enrolled through a virtual design, were aged roughly 18 to 95 years, and lived in about two dozen United States geographic areas. In the prospective study, cohorts were assigned on the basis of participant-reported clinical history obtained from a screening survey and a study questionnaire. For ImmuneRACE Cohort 3, a participant was defined as recovered based on two consecutive negative NP/OP PCR tests, clearance by a healthcare professional, or resolution of symptoms. Each participant in the prospective study had whole blood, serum and a nasopharyngeal or oropharyngeal swab collected by mobile phlebotomists. Prospective study participants could optionally give additional blood draws and questionnaires over an approximately 2-month period. Blood samples from the prospective study were shipped frozen or at room temperature prior to DNA extraction. TCRbeta CDR3 regions were amplified from genomic DNA by means of the immunoSEQ Assay, a bias-controlled multiplex PCR. In the original analysis: Nucleated cell counts per sample were estimated from amplification of reference gene primers within the assay. Sequence reads were collapsed and filtered to measure the absolute abundance of every unique TCRbeta CDR3 rearrangement. For each sample, productive Simpson clonality was calculated by taking the square root of Simpson's diversity index across productive rearrangements. As stored in TCRdb, this immuneACCESS dataset retains in-frame rearrangements with V and J assigned. A fraction of the clones does not appear; measured against another copy, unresolved V genes explain less than half of the discrepancy, and the remainder lacks a known reason. That table gives V, J and clone size, and the DNA gave D and trimming. This sample gives fewer than 400,000 clones in total; just under 90% of them show up just once. Clones ranked in the top ten supply approximately 1.5% of the sample.

This receptor was taken from a woman aged 25 to 45 who had recovered from COVID-19. Sequenced sample: PBMCs or T cells enriched from blood (not recorded which). The chain is assembled from TRBV4-1 and TRBJ2-5, with TRBD2 as a weak D call on 6 bases. The CDR3 in this case is CASSQSPNRDSAQETQYF. The nucleotide sequence reads TGCGCCAGCAGCCAATCTCCAAACCGGGACTCAGCTCAAGAGACCCAGTACTTC.